This T cell receptor beta chain derives from a study of PD-1 blockade in mismatch repair-deficient tumors (dated by TCRdb to the late 2010s). As for the study more broadly: Between September 2013 and September 2016, the trial enrolled 75 to 95 consecutive patients with approximately 12 types of mismatch repair-deficient cancer, all of whom had received prior treatment and were progressing. Tumor-associated T cell clones were tracked in the peripheral blood of patients responding to PD-1 blockade by deep sequencing of TCR CDR3 regions.

From the cysteine through the phenylalanine, the CDR3 covers 19 amino acids. Only CDR3 DNA is held: 57 bases, read in frame from base 1. The CDR1 and CDR2 encoded by the germline V gene (reference sequence) are SEHNR and FQNEAQ. V has 5 bases trimmed and J has 0 bases trimmed; junction bases matching no gene number 11. What the study reported, not specific to this receptor: Rapid expansion after pembrolizumab followed by contraction, generally before radiologic responses, was shown by tumor-resident clones, which were often undetectable in blood before treatment.

The library was generated by the immunoSEQ multiplex PCR assay. The immuneACCESS repertoire file appears here via TCRdb, limited to in-frame rearrangements. These files lack a portion of the clones; in checked studies, under half of the deficit traces to unresolved V genes, and the cause of the others is not known. In all, the sample holds 60,000 to 70,000 clones, and around 88% of those were seen once. The ten most abundant clones make up about 15% of the sample. Mismatch repair deficiency in every enrolled patient was established by polymerase chain reaction or immunohistochemistry. TCR sequencing was carried out for a few patients who responded to pembrolizumab therapy. Pembrolizumab PD-1 blockade was prospectively tested in advanced mismatch repair-deficient cancers, regardless of tissue of origin, in the phase II trial. Peripheral blood T cell samples were collected serially, before PD-1 blockade began and at several time points afterward. The timing of each blood sample was reported as weeks after the first dose of pembrolizumab.

With regard to this clone: Its antigen is not yet known. The sample holds no much larger clone one base away, and base qualities are not on file.

The sequence joins TRBV7-9 to TRBJ2-4; 12 middle bases align to TRBD1. The clonotype was recovered from an adult with mismatch repair-deficient cancer. The specimen was peripheral blood, collected 52 weeks after starting pembrolizumab. The bases are TGTGCCAGCAGCCCACGTCCCGGGACAGGGGGCGAAGCCAAAAACATTCAGTACTTC. This sequence encodes CASSPRPGTGGEAKNIQYF.